This is a list of T cell receptor beta chains from one sample in a study of shared clonotypes between healthy human individuals. Sequenced by immunoSEQ multiplex PCR; TCRdb stores in-frame clones only, minus some. This table holds roughly 680,000 clones, roughly 72% found once. The sequenced sample was memory CD4+ T cells sorted from blood. The source of these receptors is a woman between 25 and 40 years old in good health. CDR3s include the opening cysteine and the closing phenylalanine or tryptophan. The D gene is left open where the match is weak. For some rows the clone size is stated as once, few or many, or as a class when expanded; others skip it.

d_call	v_call	clone_size	j_call	cdr3_nt	cdr3_aa
NA	TRBV18	medium-sized	TRBJ1-3	TGTGCCAGCTCGCCTACAACCTCTGGAAACACCATATATTTT	CASSPTTSGNTIYF
NA	TRBV18	NA	TRBJ1-5	TGTGCCAGCTCCCACGGGAAGGGTCAGCCCCAGCATTTT	CASSHGKGQPQHF
NA	TRBV10-3	few	TRBJ2-2	TGTGCCAGTCACGCCGGGACACCGAACACCGGGGAGCTGTTTTTT	CASHAGTPNTGELFF
TRBD2	TRBV5-1	NA	TRBJ2-2	TGCGCCAGCAGCTTTACTAGCGGGAGCTACGGCACCGGGGAGCTGTTTTTT	CASSFTSGSYGTGELFF
NA	TRBV19	NA	TRBJ2-7	TGTGCCAGTAGACGAGGAGGGGAGCAGTACTTC	CASRRGGEQYF
NA	TRBV5-1	few	TRBJ2-2	TGCGCCAGCAGCTTGGAACTTACCACCGGGGAGCTGTTTTTT	CASSLELTTGELFF
TRBD1	TRBV7-9	once	TRBJ1-2	TGTGCCAGCAGCTTCAAGGGGGCATGGGACTATGGCTACACCTTC	CASSFKGAWDYGYTF
NA	TRBV6-5	few	TRBJ2-1	TGTGCCAGCAGTTCCATCACTCCACAGTACAATGAGCAGTTCTTC	CASSSITPQYNEQFF
NA	TRBV28	many	TRBJ2-5	TGTGCCAGCAGTTTATTGGGTGGGCCAGGACACCAAGAGACCCAGTACTTC	CASSLLGGPGHQETQYF
TRBD2	TRBV18	NA	TRBJ2-5	TGTGCCAGCTCACCAGCTAGCGGATTACAAGAGACCCAGTACTTC	CASSPASGLQETQYF
TRBD2	TRBV19	NA	TRBJ2-1	TGTGCCAGCGATCGGGGACTAGCGGGACACAATGAGCAGTTCTTC	CASDRGLAGHNEQFF
NA	TRBV7-2	NA	TRBJ2-7	TGTGCCAGCAGCCAATGGGGGACGACCGCCTACGAGCAGTACTTC	CASSQWGTTAYEQYF
TRBD1	TRBV7-2	NA	TRBJ1-1	TGTGCCAGCAGCTTAGGACAGGGATCGACCACTGAAGCTTTCTTT	CASSLGQGSTTEAFF
NA	TRBV28	NA	TRBJ2-1	TGTGCCAGCAGTTTATCTCTCGGGGGGCGGGTGAATGAGCAGTTCTTC	CASSLSLGGRVNEQFF
TRBD2	TRBV19	NA	TRBJ2-4	TGTGCCAGTAGTTCTCTAGCGGGAAAACCCGGGGGAGCCAAAAACATTCAGTACTTC	CASSSLAGKPGGAKNIQYF
NA	TRBV14	NA	TRBJ1-2	TGTGCCAGCAGCCAAGGCTTCCTTACAGGGCCGGGCTACACCTTC	CASSQGFLTGPGYTF
TRBD2	TRBV10-3	NA	TRBJ2-3	TGTGCCATCAGTGATCCCAGGACTAGCGCAGATACGCAGTATTTT	CAISDPRTSADTQYF
NA	TRBV6-5	few	TRBJ1-5	TGTGCCAGCAGGCCGGACAGTAGCAATCAGCCCCAGCATTTT	CASRPDSSNQPQHF
TRBD1	TRBV7-2	NA	TRBJ1-4	TGTGCCAGCAGCCTCGGGACAGGGTATACTATGAGGAAACTGTTTTTT	CASSLGTGYTMRKLFF
NA	TRBV18	NA	TRBJ1-5	TGTGCCAGCTCCCACCGGAACAGAAGGAACCAGCCCCAGCATTTT	CASSHRNRRNQPQHF
NA	TRBV7-9	few	TRBJ2-7	TGTGCCAGCAGCTTAGCCAGCGGACCGCACTCCTACGAGCAGTACTTC	CASSLASGPHSYEQYF
NA	TRBV28	NA	TRBJ2-1	TGTGCCAGCAGTACCACCGGGACAGGGGGCCTAGCGGGAGGCTACAATGAGCAGTTCTTC	CASSTTGTGGLAGGYNEQFF
NA	TRBV18	NA	TRBJ2-3	TGTGCCAGCTCACGGGGGACTGGGACAGATACGCAGTATTTT	CASSRGTGTDTQYF
TRBD2	TRBV6-5	NA	TRBJ2-3	TGTGCCAGCAGTTACGACGCTAGCGGGAGAACAGATACGCAGTATTTT	CASSYDASGRTDTQYF
NA	TRBV27	NA	TRBJ2-7	TGTGCCAGCAGTTTATCGGGGATGAGGTTGAACCCGACTTTGCGAGAGCAGTACTTC	CASSLSGMRLNPTLREQYF
NA	TRBV29-1	few	TRBJ2-3	TGCAGCGTTGATTACGGTCTTAGCACAGATACGCAGTATTTT	CSVDYGLSTDTQYF
NA	TRBV7-2	NA	TRBJ2-3	TGTGCCAGCAGCTTAGAGTGGGCTAGTGCAGATACGCAGTATTTT	CASSLEWASADTQYF
NA	TRBV9	NA	TRBJ2-3	TGTGCCAGCAGCTTTACTGCAGATACGCAGTATTTT	CASSFTADTQYF
NA	TRBV5-6	NA	TRBJ2-1	TGTGCCAGCAGCTTGATAGGGCAACCCCTGGCCCTGTTCTTC	CASSLIGQPLALFF
TRBD2	TRBV19	few	TRBJ2-3	TGTGCCAGTAGTATAGTAGCGGGCAGTAGCACAGATACGCAGTATTTT	CASSIVAGSSTDTQYF
NA	TRBV6-1	NA	TRBJ1-4	TGTGCCAGCAGTGAAGCGAGCGGATTTAATGAAAAACTGTTTTTT	CASSEASGFNEKLFF
TRBD1	TRBV4-1	NA	TRBJ2-5	TGCGCCAGCAGCCCCCTCCCGACTGGGAGACAGGGGACCCAGTACTTC	CASSPLPTGRQGTQYF
NA	TRBV30	NA	TRBJ2-3	TGTGCCTGGAGTGTGGGCGGAGATTGGGGAGATACGCAGTATTTT	CAWSVGGDWGDTQYF
TRBD2	TRBV10-3	NA	TRBJ2-1	TGTGCCATCAGGGCTTATAGCGGGGGTTACAATGAGCAGTTCTTC	CAIRAYSGGYNEQFF
TRBD1	TRBV2	once	TRBJ1-2	TGTGCCAGCAGTCCCAGGGGACAGGTTTTTTCCAGTAACTATGGCTACACCTTC	CASSPRGQVFSSNYGYTF
TRBD2	TRBV7-2	NA	TRBJ2-1	TGTGCCAGCAGCTTAGGGACTAGCGGGAGCAATGAGCAGTTCTTC	CASSLGTSGSNEQFF
NA	TRBV4-1	NA	TRBJ1-4	TGCGCCAGCAGCCAAGGTGTGTTTAATGAAAAACTGTTTTTT	CASSQGVFNEKLFF
NA	TRBV9	NA	TRBJ2-6	TGTGCCAGCAGCGTAGAACCCCAGGCGAGCTCTGGGGCCAACGTCCTGACTTTC	CASSVEPQASSGANVLTF
NA	TRBV18	NA	TRBJ2-7	TGTGCCAGCTCACCAGAGAGGGGCAGCTCCTACGAGCAGTACTTC	CASSPERGSSYEQYF
TRBD2	TRBV4-2	once	TRBJ2-1	TGTGCCAGCAGCCCAGGACTAGCGGGAGGTACTGGCGATGAGCAGTTCTTC	CASSPGLAGGTGDEQFF
NA	TRBV5-6	NA	TRBJ1-4	TGTGCCAGCAGCCCCAACAGGGTCCTAGGCCCTAATGAAAAACTGTTTTTT	CASSPNRVLGPNEKLFF
TRBD2	TRBV11-2	NA	TRBJ2-2	TGTGCCAGCAGCTTAGGACTAGCGAGAACCGGGGAGCTGTTTTTT	CASSLGLARTGELFF
TRBD2	TRBV18	NA	TRBJ2-7	TGTGCCAGCTCACCCGGGACTAGTGTTAACGAGCAGTACTTC	CASSPGTSVNEQYF
TRBD1	TRBV10-3	NA	TRBJ1-3	TGTGCCATCAGTGATGGGGGACAGGCGTCGGCTGGAAACACCATATATTTT	CAISDGGQASAGNTIYF